Below are 25 T cell receptor beta chains sequenced from a single sample in a study of cytomegalovirus exposure and HLA in healthy donors. Data came from immunoSEQ multiplex PCR; TCRdb stores just in-frame clones and leaves some out. The repertoire includes approximately 190,000 clones, 65% to 90% of them detected once, and roughly 12% sits in the top ten. The sample comprised PBMCs. These receptors were obtained from a woman aged 25 to 39 in good health and CMV-seropositive.

V gene TRBV4-1 combines with J gene TRBJ1-2; D unresolved. Germline assignment: CDR1 MGHRA and CDR2 YSYEKL. Trimming stripped 0 bases from V and 7 bases from J, with 12 bases between. The CDR3 runs 14 residues. The DNA of the CDR3 is TGCGCCAGCAGCCAAGATCTCGGGGTGGGTGGCTACACCTTC. Its translation: CASSQDLGVGGYTF.

The J gene is TRBJ2-1, the V gene TRBV29-1; D perhaps matches TRBD1 (5 bases). The CDR3 runs to 15 residues. Trimming pared 7 bases from V and 0 bases from J, leaving 16 bases between. Germline CDR1 SQVTM, CDR2 ANQGSEA. The CDR3 here is CSAKSRGGSYNEQFF. CDR3 DNA: TGCAGCGCCAAATCTAGGGGCGGCTCCTACAATGAGCAGTTCTTC.

The chain couples TRBV10-3 to TRBJ2-7, with 8 nucleotides matching TRBD2. This CDR3 is 16 amino acids long. Germline loops: CDR1 ENHRY, CDR2 SYGVKD. V shed 0 bases, J shed 3 bases, and the junction held 7 bases outside the gene matches. CDR3 DNA: TGTGCCATCAGTGAGTCTGTCAGCGGGAGTGTCTACGAGCAGTACTTC. Translation: CAISESVSGSVYEQYF.

The rearrangement uses TRBV5-1 and TRBJ2-3; 7 nucleotides match TRBD2. Trimming at V came to 4 bases and at J to 3 bases, leaving 5 bases not matched to a gene. Germline V CDR1 and CDR2: SGHRS, YFSETQ. The CDR3 contains 14 residues. CDR3 in DNA: TGCGCCAGCAGCCCGGCACTAGCGACAGATACGCAGTATTTT. Protein: CASSPALATDTQYF.

The chain has TRBV4-2 and TRBJ2-1, with unresolved D. V lost 0 bases and J lost 0, with 9 bases in between. The germline gives CDR1 LGHNA, CDR2 YNFKEQ. This CDR3 has 16 amino acids. The DNA for the CDR3 is TGTGCCAGCAGCCAAGAGGTAAGGAGCTCCTACAATGAGCAGTTCTTC. Its translation: CASSQEVRSSYNEQFF.

The chain is built from TRBV11-3 and TRBJ2-5, with D uncertain. CDR1 is SGHNT, CDR2 YENEEA, per germline. Trimming pared 2 bases from V and 4 bases from J, leaving 8 bases between. This CDR3 has 13 residues. This chain's CDR3 is CASSLLVTETQYF. CDR3 nucleotides: TGTGCCAGCAGCTTACTAGTAACAGAGACCCAGTACTTC.

J is TRBJ2-2 and V is TRBV4-1; TRBD1 matches 9 bases. CDR3 length equals 15 residues. CDR1 is MGHRA, CDR2 YSYEKL, per germline. Unmatched junction bases numbered 4, after V lost 1 base and J lost 7 bases. CDR3 DNA sequence: TGCGCCAGCAGCCAAGGGACAGGGGTGGACGGGGAGCTGTTTTTT. Translation: CASSQGTGVDGELFF.

The genes are TRBV27 and TRBJ2-3, with TRBD2 identical over 9 bases. V gave up 4 bases and J gave up 4 bases; unmatched junction bases: 9. This CDR3 has 16 residues. CDR1 is MNHEY and CDR2 is SMNVEV in the germline V gene (reference sequence). The CDR3 reads CASSSVHGTSSDTQYF. In DNA, the CDR3 is TGTGCCAGCAGTTCCGTACACGGGACTAGCTCAGATACGCAGTATTTT.

The chain recombines TRBV29-1 with TRBJ2-2; 7 positions match TRBD1. The CDR3 is 14 residues long. V was clipped by 7 bases and J by 7 bases; unmatched bases: 12. The germline CDR1 and CDR2 sequences are SQVTM and ANQGSEA. CDR3 in DNA: TGCAGCGGAACCGTGACAGGGCTGGGCGGGGAGCTGTTTTTT. It yields the protein CSGTVTGLGGELFF.

The chain uses TRBV5-4 and TRBJ1-1; D is perhaps TRBD1 (6 bases). The germline CDR1 and CDR2 sequences are SGHNT and YYREEE (reference sequence). The CDR3 runs to 14 residues. V was trimmed by 2 bases and J by 5 bases, leaving 13 bases between them. DNA for the CDR3: TGTGCCAGCAGCTTCCAGGGGTCGTGGACTGAAGCTTTCTTT. Its protein product is CASSFQGSWTEAFF.

The V and J genes are TRBV11-1 and TRBJ1-1, with unresolved D. This CDR3 contains 14 residues. The germline gives CDR1 SGHAT, CDR2 FQDESV (reference sequence). V lost 5 bases, J lost 1 base, and 11 bases lay in between. DNA for the CDR3: TGTGCCAGCAGCCGAGTCCAGGCGAACACTGAAGCTTTCTTT. This encodes CASSRVQANTEAFF.

V and J are TRBV4-1 and TRBJ1-2, with 8 bases that match TRBD1. Trimming cost V 0 bases and J 8 bases; bases outside gene matches: 8. CDR1 MGHRA and CDR2 YSYEKL come from the germline V gene. The CDR3 extends over 15 amino acids. This CDR3 is CASSQDQNRGSGYTF. The CDR3, as DNA: TGCGCCAGCAGCCAAGATCAGAACAGGGGGTCCGGCTACACCTTC.

The rearrangement uses TRBV4-1 and TRBJ2-7, with TRBD2 matching over 8 bases. This CDR3 spans 16 amino acids. The V and J ends lost 4 bases and 5 bases, in that order; junction bases with no gene match: 13. The germline CDR1 and CDR2 sequences are MGHRA and YSYEKL. In DNA, the CDR3 is TGCGCCAGCAGCCTTCTGAGCGGGAGCGGCCCGCACGAGCAGTACTTC. This sequence encodes CASSLLSGSGPHEQYF.

This chain links TRBV18 with TRBJ1-2, with 12 positions matching TRBD1. The CDR3 is 15 amino acids. V gave up 2 bases and J gave up 8 bases; unmatched junction bases: 6. The germline V gene encodes CDR1 KGHSH and CDR2 LQKENI. CDR3 region: CASSPMGQGAGGYTF. CDR3 nucleotide sequence: TGTGCCAGCTCACCAATGGGACAGGGGGCTGGAGGCTACACCTTC.

The chain couples TRBV5-6 to TRBJ1-5, with D perhaps matching TRBD1 (5 bases). The CDR3 is 15 amino acids. Germline CDR1 SGHDT, CDR2 YYEEEE. V was cut by 4 bases and J by 2 bases, with 13 bases left in between. The CDR3 DNA is TGTGCCAGCAGCCCCGGGGGTTGGGGCAATCAGCCCCAGCATTTT. It codes for CASSPGGWGNQPQHF.

V and J are TRBV11-2 and TRBJ1-1; D is possibly TRBD1 (5 bases). The germline CDR1 and CDR2 sequences are SGHAT and FQNNGV. Trimming stripped 5 bases from V and 7 bases from J, with 17 bases between. CDR3 size: 14 residues. CDR3 nucleotides: TGTGCCAGCAGCGACGGGGGTGGTAGCGGTGAAGCTTTCTTT. This translates into CASSDGGGSGEAFF.

In its sample, this clone was seen many times. The same CDR3 arises from other DNA sequences in this sample as well. The DNA of the CDR3 is TGTGCCACCAGCAGAGATCGGGGTTTTGGAAACACCATATATTTT. Amino acid sequence: CATSRDRGFGNTIYF. This chain connects TRBV15 to TRBJ1-3; D is unclear. The germline gives CDR1 LNHNV, CDR2 YYDKDF (reference sequence). Deletions cut 0 bases from V and 3 bases from J, with 9 bases between. This CDR3 spans 15 amino acids.

This chain uses TRBV10-3 with TRBJ2-7, with TRBD1 identical over 9 bases. Germline V CDR1 and CDR2: ENHRY, SYGVKD. Trimming at V came to 7 bases and at J to 1 base, leaving 11 bases not matched to a gene. The CDR3 covers 16 residues. This CDR3 reads CAITQGDRVGSYEQYF. CDR3 DNA: TGTGCCATCACCCAGGGGGACAGGGTAGGATCCTACGAGCAGTACTTC.

The chain has TRBV25-1 and TRBJ2-5, with a weak D call TRBD2 (5 bases). Germline V gene sequence: CDR1 MGHDK, CDR2 SYGVNS. Trimming shortened V by 4 bases and J by 5 bases, and 8 bases separated the two germline ends. The CDR3 consists of 12 residues. The DNA of the CDR3 is TGTGCCAGCAGTGTAATAGCGGAGACCCAGTACTTC. Its protein is CASSVIAETQYF.

V is TRBV12-5 and J is TRBJ1-4, with D maybe TRBD1 (6 bases). Germline V lookup: CDR1 LGHNT, CDR2 FRNRAP. The length of the CDR3 is 15 residues. The germline V and J ends were trimmed by 5 bases and 7 bases, with 17 bases remaining between them. CDR3 in DNA: TGTGCTAGTGGTCCCTCCGGGACAATGGGTGAAAAACTGTTTTTT. Protein sequence: CASGPSGTMGEKLFF.

The sample holds one count of this clone. The rearrangement links TRBV11-3 to TRBJ2-7; no clear D gene. The CDR3 consists of 15 residues. The germline CDR1 and CDR2 sequences are SGHNT and YENEEA. The V end lost 1 base, the J end lost 2 bases, and 12 bases lay between the germline ends. CDR3 sequence (DNA): TGTGCCAGCAGCTTAGGGCTTGGTCAGACCTACGAGCAGTACTTC. Translation gives CASSLGLGQTYEQYF.

This chain joins TRBV7-9 and TRBJ1-5; D remains ambiguous. Trimming took off 5 bases at V and 2 bases at J, with 13 bases between the two ends. The CDR3 contains 15 residues. The germline CDR1 and CDR2 sequences are SEHNR and FQNEAQ (reference sequence). Written as DNA, the CDR3 is TGTGCCAGCAGCGACTGGAGAGCCGGCAATCAGCCCCAGCATTTT. Its translation is CASSDWRAGNQPQHF.

The rearrangement uses TRBV28 and TRBJ2-7; 7 positions match TRBD1. The CDR3 runs 15 residues. The junction had 9 bases not matched to a gene; V was cut back by 5 bases and J by 2 bases. Germline V CDR1 and CDR2: MDHEN, SYDVKM. The chain's CDR3 is CASSPSTGVPYEQYF. DNA of the CDR3: TGTGCCAGCAGTCCCAGTACAGGGGTCCCCTACGAGCAGTACTTC.

The chain uses TRBV28 and TRBJ1-1; D may be TRBD1 (5 bases). V gave up 7 bases and J gave up 6 bases, with 21 bases separating them. The CDR3 is made up of 15 amino acids. Germline V gene lookup returns CDR1 MDHEN and CDR2 SYDVKM. DNA for the CDR3: TGTGCCAGCACCCAGGTAGGGGAAGTATTAGCTGAAGCTTTCTTT. Protein sequence: CASTQVGEVLAEAFF.

V is TRBV5-6 and J is TRBJ1-4, with D possibly TRBD1 on 5 matching bases. V dropped 0 bases and J dropped 2 bases, with 17 bases sitting between them. The CDR3 has 18 amino acids. Germline CDR1 and CDR2: SGHDT and YYEEEE. This CDR3 reads CASSLVIGATATNEKLFF. CDR3 DNA: TGTGCCAGCAGCTTGGTTATTGGGGCCACGGCTACTAATGAAAAACTGTTTTTT.